This record concerns one T cell receptor beta chain sequence. From RNA transcripts, TCR beta CDR3 regions were amplified. The TCR CDR3 first-round RT-PCR relied on the HTBI primer set. From the multiplex PCR reads, TCRdb called clonotypes with MiXCR, one entry per CDR3 protein. Of hundreds of thousands of distinct CDR3 sequences in the sample, roughly 37% are singletons; the top ten hold 7.5% to 9.5%. The record originates from a study of T cells in Graves' hyperthyroidism and ophthalmopathy. The germline V gene has CDR1 MNHEY and CDR2 SVGAGI. The V end lost 5 bases, the J end lost 1 base, and 17 bases lay between the germline ends. The CDR3 has 16 amino acids.

The sequenced material came from blood. The TCR was taken from a man between 18 and 29 years old with Graves' hyperthyroidism. The J gene is TRBJ1-1, the V gene TRBV6-5; no reliable D call. CDR3 nucleotide sequence: TGTGCCAGCAGTGATCCAGCCAAAAGAGCGAACACTGAAGCTTTCTTT. This codes for CASSDPAKRANTEAFF.